Below, one T cell receptor (beta chain) is given with its context. This entry is derived from a study of blood T cell repertoires in COVID-19. Overall study: The cDNA or gDNA used as material had been derived from T cells, B-cell-depleted T cells, or PBMCs.

This study enrolled people aged roughly 18 to 90 from about 26 US geographic areas. The assay was immunoSEQ multiplex PCR, and TCRdb's table has in-frame clones only and misses some. The sample lists hundreds of thousands of clones, 89% seen once, with roughly 2.9% in the top ten. The CDR3 spans 13 residues. The germline CDR1 and CDR2 sequences are GTSNPN and SVGIG (reference sequence). Trimming took off 4 bases at V and 6 bases at J, with 12 bases between the two ends. The rearrangement joins TRBV30 to TRBJ2-2; a possible D gene is TRBD1 (6 bases). Sequencing was carried out using PBMCs or T cells enriched from blood (not recorded which). The receptor was derived from a woman aged 45-65 years who had been exposed to COVID-19. CDR3 protein: CAWNEQGSGELFF. In nucleotides, the CDR3 is TGTGCCTGGAACGAACAGGGATCCGGGGAGCTGTTTTTT.